This T cell receptor (beta chain) stems from a study of cytomegalovirus exposure and HLA in healthy donors. Primers for the PCR totalled 60 Vbeta and 13 Jbeta. The repertoire was sequenced with immunoSEQ multiplex PCR; TCRdb's copy has only in-frame clones and lacks some. The sample records 90,000 to 100,000 clones, about 81% being singletons. Remarks on this clone: Its antigen is not known.

This CDR3 comprises 20 residues. Losses at the gene ends were 2 bases for V and 4 bases for J; bases not matched to a gene: 21. CDR1 LGHNT and CDR2 FRNRAP come from the germline V gene. Study-level points and caveats: In a later analysis, across HLA loci, associated TCR counts were highest for DRB1, lowest for HLA-C.

The sequenced sample was PBMCs. The clonotype comes from a man in his forties in good health and CMV-seronegative. The rearrangement joins TRBV12-5 to TRBJ1-2, with 8 bases that match TRBD1. This CDR3 is CASGLYKGIRSGGVGYGYTF. CDR3 nucleotide sequence: TGTGCTAGTGGTTTGTATAAGGGTATCAGGTCAGGGGGCGTGGGCTATGGCTACACCTTC.